The clone carrying this T cell receptor beta chain appeared many times. Its antigen is still unknown. A junction boundary mismatches the germline segment, possibly from a read error. This sample is part of a study of T cell repertoires in cytomegalovirus infection. General study results and limits: Cumulative frequency of public TCR beta families picked out carriers of CMV plus the relevant HLA.

Germline V gene data show CDR1 as MDHEN and CDR2 as SYDVKM. The CDR3 has 11 amino acids. MiXCR, applied by TCRdb to the reads, yields one record per CDR3 protein. The data show 200,000 to 300,000 distinct CDR3 sequences, approximately 9.1% seen once. This sequence was found in a human donor in good health (CMV status not recorded). Some clones in this sample may be carry-over from other donors' samples. The J gene is TRBJ1-1, the V gene TRBV28, with D maybe TRBD1 (6 bases). Sequencing was done on a sample of PBMCs. CDR3 bases: TGTGCCAGCAGTTCACCACGCATACAGGGTTTT. Translated: CASSSPRIQGF. Full variable domain (remainder filled in from reference TRBV28 and TRBJ1-1): DVKVTQSSRYLVKRTGEKVFLECVQDMDHENMFWYRQDPGLGLRLIYFSYDVKMKEKGDIPEGYSVSREKKERFSLILESASTNQTSMYLCASSSPRIQGFGQGTRLTVV.